The entry below gives a single TCR beta chain sequence along with its context. Primers for the PCR totalled 60 Vbeta and 13 Jbeta. Clones were sequenced by immunoSEQ multiplex PCR, and TCRdb holds only the in-frame ones, with some missing. The repertoire has 120,000 to 150,000 clones, 70% to 85% of them found once; the top ten carry approximately 2.4%. The CDR3 spans 15 residues. Trimming cost V 1 base and J 6 bases, with 13 bases left between them. Germline values: CDR1 LGHNA, CDR2 YNFKEQ. This sample stems from a study of cytomegalovirus exposure and HLA in healthy donors. Across the whole study: Early released data had about 85 million unique TCRs, all coming from HLA-typed donors.

The chain carries TRBV4-2 and TRBJ2-4; D possibly corresponds to TRBD1 (5 bases). The origin of this receptor is a male donor in good health and CMV-seronegative. The material sequenced was PBMCs. The CDR3 region is CASSQVGHSLNIQYF. CDR3 DNA: TGTGCCAGCAGCCAAGTGGGGCACTCCCTAAACATTCAGTACTTC.